This T cell receptor (beta chain) was found in a study of shared clonotypes between healthy human individuals. In the naive CD8 group, cells lacked CD45RO and were positively selected for CCR7, so terminally differentiated effector memory CD45RA+ cells were left out. Turning to this clone: The antigen is undetermined.

Profiled with immunoSEQ multiplex PCR; TCRdb holds only in-frame clones, not every one. The profile shows some 2.1 million clones, just under 95% of them singletons. Study-level results: Some naive CD4 clonotypes, 5% to 5.5%, turned up in common across four donors.

The CDR3 totals 15 residues. The ends lost 2 bases at V and 8 bases at J; junction bases unmatched: 10. Germline values: CDR1 SGHRS, CDR2 YFSETQ. The rearrangement links TRBV5-1 to TRBJ2-1, with 7 bases identical to TRBD2. This receptor was taken from a man between 18 and 35 years old in good health. Material for sequencing was naive CD8+ T cells sorted from blood. CDR3 protein: CASSLRDYSVDEQFF. CDR3 DNA: TGCGCCAGCAGCTTAAGGGACTACAGTGTCGATGAGCAGTTCTTC.